The 26 T cell receptor beta chains in this list originate from one sample, sequenced in a study of blood T cell repertoires in COVID-19. The repertoire was sequenced with immunoSEQ multiplex PCR; TCRdb's copy has only in-frame clones and lacks some. The sample holds a few hundred thousand clones, 65% to 90% seen once. Sequenced material: peripheral blood. The receptors originated from a woman aged 40 to 49 who had recovered from COVID-19.

The CDR3, as DNA: TGTGCCAGCAGCGTAGGTGTCGACCAAGAGACCCAGTACTTC. This sequence encodes CASSVGVDQETQYF. The chain combines TRBV9 with TRBJ2-5; D is unclear. From germline, CDR1 is SGDLS and CDR2 YYNGEE. This CDR3 has 14 residues. The V end was cut by 0 bases, the J end by 0 bases, with 6 bases between.

J is TRBJ2-7 and V is TRBV5-1, with D tentatively TRBD1 (6 bases). The CDR3 totals 15 residues. V lost 0 bases and J lost 1, with 11 bases in between. Germline assignment: CDR1 SGHRS and CDR2 YFSETQ. CDR3 amino acids: CASSLGQAFSYEQYF. The DNA of the CDR3 is TGCGCCAGCAGCTTGGGACAGGCATTTTCCTACGAGCAGTACTTC.

The chain uses TRBV7-2 and TRBJ1-6; a weak D match, TRBD1 (5 bases). The germline V gene encodes CDR1 SGHTA and CDR2 FQGNSA. The CDR3 has 14 amino acids. Trimming removed 4 bases at V and 6 bases at J, with 10 bases between. The CDR3 reads CASSWGLGNSPLHF. Written as DNA, the CDR3 is TGTGCCAGCAGCTGGGGACTGGGTAATTCACCCCTCCACTTT.

This clone has a single count. The genes are TRBV6-5 and TRBJ2-7, with D unclear. V lost 1 base and J lost 1, with 8 bases in between. The CDR3 extends over 14 amino acids. The V gene's germline CDR1 is MNHEY and CDR2 SVGAGI. The CDR3 DNA reads as TGTGCCAGCAGTTACTACCAGGAATCCTACGAGCAGTACTTC. Its translation: CASSYYQESYEQYF.

This sequence joins TRBV4-3 and TRBJ2-6; D unclear. Germline CDR1 LGHNA, CDR2 YSLEER. Trimming took off 1 base at V and 0 bases at J, with 10 bases between the two ends. The CDR3 has 17 residues. The CDR3 coding sequence is TGCGCCAGCAGCCAAGGCCAGGTCCTCTCTGGGGCCAACGTCCTGACTTTC. Encoded protein: CASSQGQVLSGANVLTF.

This rearrangement joins TRBV9 to TRBJ1-5; D is uncertain. The length of the CDR3 is 13 residues. Trimming left V 3 bases short and J 4 bases short, with 8 bases between. The germline gives CDR1 SGDLS, CDR2 YYNGEE. This CDR3 is CASSGSGNQPQHF. In nucleotides, the CDR3 is TGTGCCAGCAGCGGGTCGGGGAATCAGCCCCAGCATTTT.

The rearrangement joins TRBV5-6 to TRBJ2-2; D call uncertain. The CDR3 length is 12 residues. V lost 1 base, J lost 6 bases, and 4 bases lay in between. Per germline, CDR1 SGHDT and CDR2 YYEEEE. The CDR3 DNA is TGTGCCAGCAGCTTGTTCGCCGGGGAGCTGTTTTTT. Translation gives CASSLFAGELFF.

The chain couples TRBV5-1 to TRBJ2-5; 9 bases line up with TRBD1. V gave up 0 bases and J gave up 4 bases; unmatched junction bases: 7. Germline CDR1 is SGHRS and CDR2 is YFSETQ. The CDR3 covers 16 residues. Written as DNA, the CDR3 is TGCGCCAGCAGCTTGGCCACCGGGACAGGGTTAGAGACCCAGTACTTC. Translating gives CASSLATGTGLETQYF.

The J gene is TRBJ2-7, the V gene TRBV6-5, with 11 nucleotides matching TRBD2. Trimming cost V 0 bases and J 4 bases; bases outside gene matches: 2. Germline V gives CDR1 MNHEY, CDR2 SVGAGI. The CDR3 is 15 residues long. The CDR3 DNA is TGTGCCAGCAGTTACTCAAGACTAGCGGGGTACGAGCAGTACTTC. This gives the protein CASSYSRLAGYEQYF.

V usage is TRBV5-1 and J usage is TRBJ2-7, with a possible D match to TRBD2 (6 bases). V dropped 1 base and J dropped 0 bases, with 20 bases sitting between them. The germline V gene has CDR1 SGHRS and CDR2 YFSETQ. This CDR3 is built from 18 residues. The CDR3 region is CASSLIPGTSLSSYEQYF. The CDR3 DNA follows: TGCGCCAGCAGCTTGATTCCCGGGACTTCCCTTAGCTCCTACGAGCAGTACTTC.

The chain links TRBV12-3 or TRBV12-4 to TRBJ1-2; 7 bases are shared with TRBD1. The CDR3 length is 13 residues. The V and J ends lost 4 bases and 8 bases, in that order; junction bases with no gene match: 7. CDR3 bases: TGTGCCAGCAGTTCGCCGACAGGGCTCGGCTACACCTTC. Protein product: CASSSPTGLGYTF.

The chain carries TRBV30 and TRBJ1-4; 7 bases fit TRBD1. There are 14 residues in the CDR3. CDR1 and CDR2 from the germline V gene are GTSNPN and SVGIG (reference sequence). V lost 3 bases and J lost 8; bases outside the gene matches: 9. The CDR3 here is CAWRLQGLGEKLFF. The DNA of the CDR3 is TGTGCCTGGAGGCTACAGGGGCTCGGAGAAAAACTGTTTTTT.

The rearrangement uses TRBV3-1 (or the pseudogene TRBV3-2) and TRBJ2-5; 10 positions agree with TRBD2. The V gene end was trimmed by 0 bases and the J gene end by 4 bases; junction bases not matched to a gene: 5. The CDR3 contains 16 residues. Germline V CDR1 and CDR2: LGHDT, YNNKEL (reference sequence). The CDR3 sequence: CASSQDLAGGLETQYF. The CDR3 bases are TGTGCCAGCAGCCAAGACTTAGCGGGGGGATTAGAGACCCAGTACTTC.

The chain combines TRBV11-2 with TRBJ1-2, with 7 bases matching TRBD1. CDR1 SGHAT and CDR2 FQNNGV come from the germline V gene. J gave up 3 bases and V 2 bases, and 3 bases lay outside the gene matches. CDR3 size: 14 residues. The CDR3, as DNA: TGTGCCAGCAGCTTATCCGGGACAGACTATGGCTACACCTTC. Encoded protein: CASSLSGTDYGYTF. Combining the CDR3 with reference TRBV11-2 and TRBJ1-2 gives the whole variable domain EAGVAQSPRYKIIEKRQSVAFWCNPISGHATLYWYQQILGQGPKLLIQFQNNGVVDDSQLPKDRFSAERLKGVDSTLKIQPAKLEDSAVYLCASSLSGTDYGYTFGSGTRLTVV.

The chain is built from TRBV3-1 (or the pseudogene TRBV3-2) and TRBJ1-2; TRBD1 agrees at 9 bases. CDR1 is LGHDT, CDR2 YNNKEL, per germline (reference sequence). This CDR3 is built from 16 residues. V shed 4 bases and J 7 bases; nucleotides not matched to a gene: 13. The CDR3 protein is CASSPSLGTGTFGYTF. CDR3 DNA sequence: TGTGCCAGCAGCCCCTCCCTCGGGACAGGGACCTTTGGCTACACCTTC.

With respect to this clone: The same CDR3 can be traced to other DNA sequences in this sample. The rearrangement uses TRBV5-1 and TRBJ2-5, with TRBD1 identical over 8 bases. V shed 3 bases and J 5 bases; nucleotides not matched to a gene: 3. Per germline, CDR1 SGHRS and CDR2 YFSETQ. This CDR3 is 13 amino acids long. DNA of the CDR3: TGCGCCAGCAGCTCGACAGGGGAGGAGACCCAGTACTTC. Amino acids: CASSSTGEETQYF.

J is TRBJ1-4 and V is TRBV2; no clear D. The V and J ends lost 4 bases and 7 bases respectively, with 10 bases between them. Per germline, CDR1 SNHLY and CDR2 FYNNEI. There are 13 residues in the CDR3. Written as DNA, the CDR3 is TGTGCCAGCAGTGCCGGGGTAATTGAAAAACTGTTTTTT. Translated: CASSAGVIEKLFF.

The chain is built from TRBV6-5 and TRBJ1-1; D is possibly TRBD1 (5 bases). The CDR3 is 13 residues long. CDR1 MNHEY and CDR2 SVGAGI come from the germline V gene. V lost 8 bases to trimming and J lost 1 base, with 11 bases between them. In DNA, the CDR3 is TGTGCCAGCGGGATCGGGGGGAACACTGAAGCTTTCTTT. Protein sequence: CASGIGGNTEAFF.

A word on this clone: The missing conserved phenylalanine or tryptophan at the end of this CDR3 makes a read error likely. It is unclear where the CDR3 begins or ends on the DNA, so no DNA is shown, and the CDR3 is as TCRdb lists it. This CDR3 is CASSHNRGLPCPA. The chain combines TRBV23-1 with TRBJ1-1. TRBV23-1 is filed as an ORF, its function uncertain. Ends included, the CDR3 has 13 residues.

The rearrangement uses TRBV7-8 and TRBJ1-2; the match to TRBD1 covers 8 bases. CDR1 and CDR2 (germline): SGHVS, FQNEAQ. This CDR3 spans 16 amino acids. Trimming took 5 bases from V and 4 from J; bases not matched to a gene: 12. The CDR3, as DNA: TGTGCCAGCAGCCCCGACAGGGGCGAAGGGAGCTATGGCTACACCTTC. It codes for CASSPDRGEGSYGYTF.

V and J are TRBV18 and TRBJ2-7; D is possibly TRBD1 (6 bases). CDR3 size: 14 residues. Per germline, CDR1 KGHSH and CDR2 LQKENI. V lost 3 bases, J lost 2 bases, and 11 bases lay in between. CDR3 bases: TGTGCCAGCTCACCGTCCGGGACAACCTACGAGCAGTACTTC. Translation gives CASSPSGTTYEQYF. The complete variable domain, with remaining parts taken from reference TRBV18 and TRBJ2-7, reads NAGVMQNPRHLVRRRGQEARLRCSPMKGHSHVYWYRQLPEEGLKFMVYLQKENIIDESGMPKERFSAEFPKEGPSILRIQQVVRGDSAAYFCASSPSGTTYEQYFGPGTRLTVT.

This sequence joins TRBV19 and TRBJ1-3; possibly TRBD1 for D (5 bases). V lost 5 bases to trimming and J lost 2 bases, with 10 bases between them. Germline V CDR1 and CDR2: LNHDA, SQIVND (reference sequence). The length of the CDR3 is 14 residues. The CDR3 DNA reads as TGTGCCAGTAGTGAACAGGTCGCTGGAAACACCATATATTTT. Translating gives CASSEQVAGNTIYF. Combining the CDR3 with reference TRBV19 and TRBJ1-3 gives the whole variable domain DGGITQSPKYLFRKEGQNVTLSCEQNLNHDAMYWYRQDPGQGLRLIYYSQIVNDFQKGDIAEGYSVSREKKESFPLTVTSAQKNPTAFYLCASSEQVAGNTIYFGEGSWLTVV.

The V call is TRBV5-8, the J call TRBJ2-5; no definite D call. The CDR3 consists of 14 residues. Trimming cost V 0 bases and J 1 base, with 7 bases left between them. Germline V gene sequence: CDR1 SGHTS, CDR2 YDEGEE. In nucleotides, the CDR3 is TGTGCCAGCAGCTTGGAGACTCTCCAAGAGACCCAGTACTTC. As protein: CASSLETLQETQYF.

This clone was observed once. V gene TRBV19 combines with J gene TRBJ2-7; D is ambiguous. The CDR3 consists of 14 residues. V was pared by 5 bases and J by 5 bases, with 16 bases between. Germline lookup yields CDR1 LNHDA and CDR2 SQIVND (reference sequence). The CDR3 DNA follows: TGTGCCAGTAGTGAGGCCAGCCTTTCGCACGAGCAGTACTTC. Translation gives CASSEASLSHEQYF.

The chain is built from TRBV4-2 and TRBJ1-3, with D possibly TRBD1 on 5 matching bases. Germline V lookup: CDR1 LGHNA, CDR2 YNFKEQ. The CDR3 runs to 17 residues. Trimming cost V 0 bases and J 4 bases, with 16 bases left between them. CDR3 region: CASSQDFFRGFGNTIYF. In DNA, the CDR3 is TGTGCCAGCAGCCAAGATTTTTTTCGGGGGTTCGGAAACACCATATATTTT.

The chain employs TRBV13 and TRBJ2-3, with TRBD2 matching 13 bases. The CDR3 spans 17 residues. Looked up from germline, CDR1 is PRHDT and CDR2 is FYEKMQ (reference sequence). V lost 5 bases and J lost 2; bases outside the gene matches: 7. This CDR3 reads CASSGPGLAGPTDTQYF. In DNA, the CDR3 is TGTGCCAGCAGCGGACCGGGACTAGCGGGGCCCACAGATACGCAGTATTTT.